These 2 T cell receptor beta chains share one sample of origin, sequenced in a study of CD8+CD57+ T cells in acquired aplastic anemia. Genomic DNA, serving as template, underwent TCR beta VDJ and CDR3 profiling. MiXCR was run by TCRdb on the reads, yielding one entry per CDR3 protein. The sample has 400,000 to 500,000 distinct CDR3 sequences; under 80% are singletons. The sample was sorted CD4+, CD8+, or CD8+CD57+ T cells (not recorded which) from PBMCs. The receptor set was obtained from a human donor in good health, serving as a control.

CDR3: CASSFPNSGNTIYF. In nucleotides, the CDR3 is TGTGCCAGCAGCTTTCCAAACAGTGGAAACACCATATATTTT. The chain carries TRBV11-2 and TRBJ1-3; no clear D. The CDR3 spans 14 residues. V was trimmed by 3 bases and J by 3 bases, leaving 9 bases between them. Germline values: CDR1 SGHAT, CDR2 FQNNGV.

The chain couples TRBV20-1 to TRBJ2-6, with 7 bases that match TRBD2. The V gene end was trimmed by 3 bases and the J gene end by 4 bases; junction bases not matched to a gene: 12. CDR1 DFQATT and CDR2 SNEGSKA come from the germline V gene (reference sequence). The CDR3 has 17 residues. The chain's CDR3 is CSARGEGPNTGANVLTF. The CDR3 nucleotides are TGCAGTGCTAGGGGGGAGGGACCGAACACCGGGGCCAACGTCCTGACTTTC.